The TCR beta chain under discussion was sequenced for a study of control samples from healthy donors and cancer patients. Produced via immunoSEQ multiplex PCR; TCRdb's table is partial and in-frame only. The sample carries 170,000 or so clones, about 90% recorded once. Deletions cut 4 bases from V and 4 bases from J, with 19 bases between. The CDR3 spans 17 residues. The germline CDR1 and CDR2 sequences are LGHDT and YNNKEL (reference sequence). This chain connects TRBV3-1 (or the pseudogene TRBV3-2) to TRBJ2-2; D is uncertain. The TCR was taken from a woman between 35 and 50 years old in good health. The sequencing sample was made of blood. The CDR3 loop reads CASSPTFFTLSTGELFF. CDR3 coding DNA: TGTGCCAGCAGCCCCACCTTTTTTACCTTGTCCACCGGGGAGCTGTTTTTT.